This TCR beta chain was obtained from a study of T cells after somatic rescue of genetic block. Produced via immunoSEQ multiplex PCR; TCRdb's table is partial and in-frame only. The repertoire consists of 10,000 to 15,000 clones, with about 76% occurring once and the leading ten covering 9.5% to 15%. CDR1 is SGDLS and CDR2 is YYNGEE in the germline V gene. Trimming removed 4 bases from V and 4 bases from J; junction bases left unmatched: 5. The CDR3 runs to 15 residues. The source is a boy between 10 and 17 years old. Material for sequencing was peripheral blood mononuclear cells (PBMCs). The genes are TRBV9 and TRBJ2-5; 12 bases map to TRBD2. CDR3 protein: CASSPRTSGVETQYF. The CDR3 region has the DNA TGTGCCAGCAGCCCTAGGACTAGCGGGGTAGAGACCCAGTACTTC.